The T cell receptor beta chain under discussion was sequenced for a study of blood T cell repertoires in COVID-19. Study-wide context: Specimens from acute and convalescent COVID-19 originated in the United States, Italy and Spain.

This clone was seen just once. Measured with immunoSEQ multiplex PCR; TCRdb has only the in-frame clones, and not every one. The sample records approximately 180,000 clones, approximately 92% being singletons. Grouping used clinical history reported by participants in a survey and questionnaire. After removal of 4 bases from V and 3 bases from J, the junction contained 6 bases not matched to a gene. From germline, CDR1 is LNHDA and CDR2 SQIVND (reference sequence). The length of the CDR3 is 15 residues. Sequencing input: PBMCs or T cells enriched from blood (not recorded which). The clonotype was recovered from a woman aged 40 to 50 with acute COVID-19. This chain uses TRBV19 with TRBJ2-5, with TRBD2 matching 9 bases. CDR3 amino acids: CASSTTLAGKETQYF. CDR3 DNA: TGTGCCAGTAGTACCACCCTAGCGGGGAAAGAGACCCAGTACTTC. Full variable domain (rest looked up from reference TRBV19 and TRBJ2-5): DGGITQSPKYLFRKEGQNVTLSCEQNLNHDAMYWYRQDPGQGLRLIYYSQIVNDFQKGDIAEGYSVSREKKESFPLTVTSAQKNPTAFYLCASSTTLAGKETQYFGPGTRLLVL.